The rows below give T cell receptor beta chains drawn from one sample of a study of T cells after yellow fever vaccination. TCRdb called the 5' RACE reads again in MiXCR, with one record for every CDR3 protein. This sample yields 500,000 to 650,000 distinct CDR3 sequences, of which 10% to 15% are seen a single time; just under 15% belongs to the top ten. The sequencing here drew on PBMCs, taken on the day of the yellow fever booster vaccination. The source is a man under 40 who received the YFV17D yellow fever vaccine. Both conserved end residues are part of each CDR3. A D gene is named only where the DNA matches it firmly. The size entry is marked missing in some rows and otherwise reads once, few, many or a size class.

j_call v_call d_call clone_size cdr3_length cdr3_nt cdr3_aa
TRBJ2-4 TRBV5-4 TRBD2 few 18 TGTGCCAGCAGCTTCTCCGTTCGACTAGCGGGAGCCAAAAACATTCAGTACTTC CASSFSVRLAGAKNIQYF
TRBJ2-7 TRBV7-8 TRBD1 few 18 TGTGCCAGCAGCTCGCTAGGGACAGGGAGTCTCACCTCCTACGAGCAGTACTTC CASSSLGTGSLTSYEQYF
TRBJ2-7 TRBV5-6 . . 12 TGTGCCAGCAGCTCCCCTTTCAACGAGCAGTACTTC CASSSPFNEQYF
TRBJ2-1 TRBV5-1 TRBD2 many 14 TGCGCCAGCAGCCCGGGACTAGCGGGAGGGCCAGAGTTCTTC CASSPGLAGGPEFF
TRBJ2-5 TRBV9 . . 13 TGTGCCAGCAGCGTAGGTAGGAGAGAGACCCAGTACTTC CASSVGRRETQYF
TRBJ2-4 TRBV7-8 . . 16 TGTGCCAGCAGCTCCGGGACAAACGGCCCGAGGATAGGACAGTACTTC CASSSGTNGPRIGQYF
TRBJ2-3 TRBV20-1 TRBD2 . 19 TGCAGTGCTGCGAACTCAGGACTAGCGGGAGCTTCTTCCGCAGATACGCAGTATTTT CSAANSGLAGASSADTQYF
TRBJ2-3 TRBV11-2 . . 15 TGTGCCAGCAGCGTGAGGGAAGCTAGCACAGATACGCAGTATTTT CASSVREASTDTQYF
TRBJ2-2 TRBV5-1 TRBD2 few 15 TGCGCCAGCAGCTCGGGACTAGTGAACACCGGGGAGCTGTTTTTT CASSSGLVNTGELFF
TRBJ1-6 TRBV4-3 TRBD1 . 18 TGCGCCAGCAGCCAACAAGTTACGACAGGGGGCCCAAATTCACCCCTCCACTTT CASSQQVTTGGPNSPLHF
TRBJ2-5 TRBV3-1 TRBD1 few 16 TGTGCCAGCAGCCCGGGGACAGGGGATCCACAAGAGACCCAGTACTTC CASSPGTGDPQETQYF
TRBJ1-1 TRBV11-2 TRBD1 . 13 TGTGCCAGCAGAGGGACAGGGGGTAATGAAGCTTTCTTT CASRGTGGNEAFF
TRBJ2-2 TRBV14 . few 18 TGTGCCAGCAGCCAACCCTATAAGGTCACCGGTGGTACCGGGGAGCTGTTTTTT CASSQPYKVTGGTGELFF
TRBJ2-2 TRBV29-1 TRBD2 . 14 TGCAGCGTTGTTGGTAGCGGGAGCTCCGGGGAGCTGTTTTTT CSVVGSGSSGELFF
TRBJ1-1 TRBV20-1 . few 13 TGCAGTGCTAGAGTTTTAACGGACACTGAAGCTTTCTTT CSARVLTDTEAFF
TRBJ1-5 TRBV7-2 . many 14 TGTGCCAGCAGCTTAGATGGGGGAGGGCAGCCCCAGCATTTT CASSLDGGGQPQHF
TRBJ2-4 TRBV6-2/TRBV6-3 . many 14 TGTGCCAGCAGTTCCGACAGGAGCCGGAACATTCAGTACTTC CASSSDRSRNIQYF
TRBJ2-7 TRBV7-9 . . 11 TGTGCCAGCAGTTATGGGACCGAGCAGTACTTC CASSYGTEQYF
TRBJ2-7 TRBV20-1 TRBD1 . 14 TGCAGTGCTAAGGGACAGGGGTCCCCCTACGAGCAGTACTTC CSAKGQGSPYEQYF
TRBJ2-5 TRBV19 . few 12 TGTGCCAGTAGTAAGGCAGGAGAGACCCAGTACTTC CASSKAGETQYF
TRBJ2-1 TRBV6-2/TRBV6-3 TRBD1 . 22 TGTGCCAGCACCAACGGGCGATTACGGGACAGGGAAAGCGGGTTCACCTACAATGAGCAGTTCTTC CASTNGRLRDRESGFTYNEQFF
TRBJ1-2 TRBV20-1 TRBD1 . 11 TGCAGTGCCACCGGGACAGATGGCTACACCTTC CSATGTDGYTF
TRBJ1-4 TRBV5-1 . few 14 TGCGCCAGCAGCCGGGACACCGGGAATGAAAAACTGTTTTTT CASSRDTGNEKLFF
TRBJ2-7 TRBV20-1 . few 13 TGCAGTGCTACGACAGGTGCCGCCTACGAGCAGTACTTC CSATTGAAYEQYF
TRBJ2-7 TRBV11-2 . few 13 TGTGCCAGCAGCTTAGCCGGCAGATACGAGCAGTACTTC CASSLAGRYEQYF
TRBJ2-7 TRBV29-1 TRBD2 few 14 TGCAGCGCTGTAGTGGTGGGAGGGCTCTACGAGCAGTACTTC CSAVVVGGLYEQYF
TRBJ2-3 TRBV7-2 . many 12 TGTGCCAGCAGCTTAAGGCGGGATACGCAGTATTTT CASSLRRDTQYF
TRBJ1-1 TRBV20-1 . . 13 TGCAGTGCTAGTCCGGCCATTGGGACTGAAGCTTTCTTT CSASPAIGTEAFF
TRBJ2-1 TRBV20-1 TRBD2 . 19 TGCAGTGCTTCGCCGGTTGGGACTAGCGGGAGCGTGAGGTACAATGAGCAGTTCTTC CSASPVGTSGSVRYNEQFF
TRBJ2-3 TRBV20-1 TRBD2 few 14 TGCAGTGCTAGACTTAAGCGGGGAGCAGATACGCAGTATTTT CSARLKRGADTQYF
TRBJ2-4 TRBV11-2 . . 13 TGTGCCAGCAGCTTAGACCGCTTGGACATTCAGTACTTC CASSLDRLDIQYF
TRBJ1-6 TRBV5-6 . . 14 TGTGCCAGCAGCTTGGGACATAACGATTCACCCCTCCACTTT CASSLGHNDSPLHF
TRBJ2-1 TRBV7-9 . few 15 TGTGCCAGCAGCCCTGTAGACAAATTCTACAATGAGCAGTTCTTC CASSPVDKFYNEQFF
TRBJ2-5 TRBV6-5 TRBD1 few 15 TGTGCCAGCAGTTCCACGGGACAGCCCCAAGAGACCCAGTACTTC CASSSTGQPQETQYF
TRBJ2-1 TRBV28 . few 16 TGTGCCAGCAGTATCGGTGGGGCGGGGAGGTACAATGAGCAGTTCTTC CASSIGGAGRYNEQFF
TRBJ1-5 TRBV19 . few 14 TGTGCCAGTAGTAGGCTGGGCGTTGGGAGGCCCCAGCATTTT CASSRLGVGRPQHF
TRBJ2-1 TRBV10-3 . few 13 TGTGCCACCTCAGGGGGAGGGAAGGAAGAGCAGTTCTTC CATSGGGKEEQFF
TRBJ2-7 TRBV7-2 TRBD2 . 15 TGTGCCAGCAGCTTTAGGGAGCGGGAGTTCGGCGAGCAGTACTTC CASSFREREFGEQYF